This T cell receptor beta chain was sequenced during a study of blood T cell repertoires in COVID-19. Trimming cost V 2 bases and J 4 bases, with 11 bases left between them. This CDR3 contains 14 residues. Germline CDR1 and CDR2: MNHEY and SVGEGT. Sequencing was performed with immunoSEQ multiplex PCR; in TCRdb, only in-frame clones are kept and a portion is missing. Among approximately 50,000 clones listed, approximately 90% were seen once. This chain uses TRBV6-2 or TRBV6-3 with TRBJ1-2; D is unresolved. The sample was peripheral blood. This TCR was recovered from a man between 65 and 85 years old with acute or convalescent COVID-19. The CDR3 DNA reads TGTGCCAGCAGTTACAATACTATGGGCTATGGCTACACCTTC. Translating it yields CASSYNTMGYGYTF.